Below, 2 T cell receptor beta chains from the same sample are listed, as sequenced in a study of low-dose radiotherapy and immunotherapy resistance in tumors. Alpha- and beta-chain coverage of first-strand cDNA came from TRAV- and TRBV-specific primers. The TCRs were subjected to amplification over 20 PCR cycles employing a constant-region primer in conjunction with a V-primer adapter. TCRdb recomputed calls from the reads with MiXCR, one row per CDR3 protein. The table has 11,000 or so distinct CDR3 sequences, 60% to 80% seen once. These receptors came from a human donor with advanced metastatic prostate, ovarian, gallbladder or colorectal cancer (not recorded which). This table probably holds off-target reads from a library built for another chain.

This clonotype has more than one count but fewer than ten. The chain uses TRBV24-1 and TRBJ2-3; 7 bases map to TRBD2. The J segment lost 2 bases and the V segment lost 2 bases, leaving 3 bases of the junction unmatched. Looked up from germline, CDR1 is KGHDR and CDR2 is SFDVKD. The CDR3 extends over 15 amino acids. Here the CDR3 DNA reads TGTGCCACCAGTGATTGGGGGGGACCCACAGATACGCAGTATTTT. Translating it yields CATSDWGGPTDTQYF.

This rearrangement joins TRBV5-6 to TRBJ2-4, with unresolved D. CDR3 length: 13 residues. The germline CDR1 and CDR2 sequences are SGHDT and YYEEEE. The germline V and J ends were trimmed by 1 base and 7 bases, with 9 bases remaining between them. The CDR3 nucleotides are TGTGCCAGCAGCTTGATAGAAAACAACATTCAGTACTTC. Protein product: CASSLIENNIQYF.